Listed below are T cell receptor beta chains from one sample, sequenced in a study of shared clonotypes between healthy human individuals. Assay used: immunoSEQ multiplex PCR; TCRdb lists only in-frame clones, some missing. The sample has around 1.6 million clones, 98% seen once. The sequenced material came from naive CD4+ T cells sorted from blood. These receptors were collected from a man in his thirties or forties in good health. The conserved cysteine and the conserved F or W are not part of the CDR3 here. The D gene is left open where the match is weak. Size is stated for part of the rows, as once, few or many counts, or as a class when the clone is expanded.

clone size | V gene | D gene | CDR3 protein
. | TRBV7-9 | . | ASSPYRARGEQY
. | TRBV6-1 | . | ASSEAPGRTGELF
. | TRBV29-1 | . | SVEVDRRDYNEQF
. | TRBV5-1 | . | ASSSIRDNTDTQY
. | TRBV10-3 | . | AISESRSGVNLKGYT
. | TRBV7-8 | . | ASRHDNYEQY
. | TRBV7-9 | . | ASSSTRGSTDTQY
once | TRBV2 | . | ASSGRYNEQF
. | TRBV29-1 | . | SVFWGTGYEQY
. | TRBV7-9 | . | ASTNNRVSGNTIY
. | TRBV27 | . | ASSNFKIGHGELF
. | TRBV6-6 | TRBD1 | ASSYQAGGQWC
. | TRBV9 | . | ASSVGAGGNEQF
. | TRBV13 | TRBD2 | ASSFYPGLAGSNEQF
. | TRBV9 | . | ASSPTGLHTGELF